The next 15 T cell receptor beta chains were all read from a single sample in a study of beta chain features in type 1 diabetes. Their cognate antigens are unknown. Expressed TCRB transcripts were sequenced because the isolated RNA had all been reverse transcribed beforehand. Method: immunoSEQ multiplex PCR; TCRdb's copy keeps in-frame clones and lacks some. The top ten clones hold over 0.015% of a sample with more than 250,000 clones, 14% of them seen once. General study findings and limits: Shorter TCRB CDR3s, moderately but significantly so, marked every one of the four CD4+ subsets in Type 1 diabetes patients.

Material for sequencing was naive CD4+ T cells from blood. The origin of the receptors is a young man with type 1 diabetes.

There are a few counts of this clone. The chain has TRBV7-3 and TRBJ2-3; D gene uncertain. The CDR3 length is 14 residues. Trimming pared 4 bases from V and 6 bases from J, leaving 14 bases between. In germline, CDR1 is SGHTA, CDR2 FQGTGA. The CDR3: CASSSSGQIDTQYF. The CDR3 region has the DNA TGTGCCAGCAGCTCCTCTGGTCAGATCGATACGCAGTATTTT.

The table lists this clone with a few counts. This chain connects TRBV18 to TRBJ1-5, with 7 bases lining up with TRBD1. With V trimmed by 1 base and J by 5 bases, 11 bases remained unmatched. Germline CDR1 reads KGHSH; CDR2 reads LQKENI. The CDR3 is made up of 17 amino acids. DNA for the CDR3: TGTGCCAGCTCACCACAAACCGGGACAGTGGGCGATCAGCCCCAGCATTTT. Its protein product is CASSPQTGTVGDQPQHF. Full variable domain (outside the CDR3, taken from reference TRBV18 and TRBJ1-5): NAGVMQNPRHLVRRRGQEARLRCSPMKGHSHVYWYRQLPEEGLKFMVYLQKENIIDESGMPKERFSAEFPKEGPSILRIQQVVRGDSAAYFCASSPQTGTVGDQPQHFGDGTRLSIL.

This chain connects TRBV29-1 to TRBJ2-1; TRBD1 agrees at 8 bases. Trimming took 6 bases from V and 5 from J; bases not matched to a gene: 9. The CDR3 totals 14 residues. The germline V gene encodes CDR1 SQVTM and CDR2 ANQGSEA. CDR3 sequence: CSVLGDRTHNEQFF. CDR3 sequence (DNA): TGCAGCGTCCTTGGGGACAGGACGCACAATGAGCAGTTCTTC.

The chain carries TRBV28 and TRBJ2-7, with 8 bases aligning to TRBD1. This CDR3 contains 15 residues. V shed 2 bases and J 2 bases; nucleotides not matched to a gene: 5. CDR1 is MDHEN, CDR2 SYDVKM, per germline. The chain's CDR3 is CASSLVGQATYEQYF. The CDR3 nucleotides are TGTGCCAGCAGTTTAGTGGGACAGGCTACCTACGAGCAGTACTTC.

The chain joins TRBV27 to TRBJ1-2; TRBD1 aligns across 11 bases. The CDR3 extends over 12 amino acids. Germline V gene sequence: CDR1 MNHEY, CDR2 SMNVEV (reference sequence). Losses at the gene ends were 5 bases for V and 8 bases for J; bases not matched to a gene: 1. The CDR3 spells CASSGTGGGYTF. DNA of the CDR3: TGTGCCAGCAGTGGGACAGGGGGAGGCTACACCTTC.

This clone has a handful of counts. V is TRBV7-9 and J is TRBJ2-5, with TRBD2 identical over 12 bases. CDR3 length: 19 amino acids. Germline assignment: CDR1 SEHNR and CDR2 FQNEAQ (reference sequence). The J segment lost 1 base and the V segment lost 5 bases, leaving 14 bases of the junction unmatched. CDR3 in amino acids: CASSPKLASGRAPQETQYF. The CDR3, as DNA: TGTGCCAGCAGCCCGAAGTTGGCTAGCGGGAGGGCCCCCCAAGAGACCCAGTACTTC. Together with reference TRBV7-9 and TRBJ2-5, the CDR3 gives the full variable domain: DTGVSQNPRHKITKRGQNVTFRCDPISEHNRLYWYRQTLGQGPEFLTYFQNEAQLEKSRLLSDRFSAERPKGSFSTLEIQRTEQGDSAMYLCASSPKLASGRAPQETQYFGPGTRLLVL.

In nucleotides, the CDR3 is TGCGCCAGCAGCCAAGACGGGTCCTATGGCTACACCTTC. Protein: CASSQDGSYGYTF. The chain has TRBV4-1 and TRBJ1-2; D is uncertain. The V gene's germline CDR1 is MGHRA and CDR2 YSYEKL. The CDR3 sequence is 13 residues long. Trimming removed 0 bases at V and 4 bases at J, with 6 bases between.

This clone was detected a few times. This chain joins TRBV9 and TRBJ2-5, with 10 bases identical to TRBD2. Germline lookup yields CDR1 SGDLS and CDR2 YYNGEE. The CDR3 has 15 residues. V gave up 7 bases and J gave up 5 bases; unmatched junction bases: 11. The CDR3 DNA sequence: TGTGCCAGCGGAGAAAGCGGGAGGGCTTTTGAGACCCAGTACTTC. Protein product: CASGESGRAFETQYF.

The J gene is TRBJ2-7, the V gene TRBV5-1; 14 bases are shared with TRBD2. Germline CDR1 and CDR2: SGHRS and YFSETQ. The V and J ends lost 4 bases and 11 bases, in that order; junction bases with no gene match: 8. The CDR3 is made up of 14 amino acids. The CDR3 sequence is CASSPGLAGDAEYF. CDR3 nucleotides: TGCGCCAGCAGCCCGGGACTAGCGGGAGACGCGGAGTACTTC.

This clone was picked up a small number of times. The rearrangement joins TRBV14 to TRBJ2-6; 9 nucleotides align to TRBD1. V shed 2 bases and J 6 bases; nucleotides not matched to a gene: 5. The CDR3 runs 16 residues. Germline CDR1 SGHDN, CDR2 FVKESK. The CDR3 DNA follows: TGTGCCAGCAGCCAACGGACAGGGGTCGTGGCCAACGTCCTGACTTTC. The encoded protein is CASSQRTGVVANVLTF. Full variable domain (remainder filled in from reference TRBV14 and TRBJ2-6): EAGVTQFPSHSVIEKGQTVTLRCDPISGHDNLYWYRRVMGKEIKFLLHFVKESKQDESGMPNNRFLAERTGGTYSTLKVQPAELEDSGVYFCASSQRTGVVANVLTFGAGSRLTVL.

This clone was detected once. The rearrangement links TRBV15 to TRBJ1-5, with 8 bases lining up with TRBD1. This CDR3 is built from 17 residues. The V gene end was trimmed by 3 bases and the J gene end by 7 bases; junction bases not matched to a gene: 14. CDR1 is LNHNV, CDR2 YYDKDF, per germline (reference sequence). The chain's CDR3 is CATSSRQGALLAQPQHF. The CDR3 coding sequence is TGTGCCACCAGCAGTCGCCAGGGGGCCCTTCTAGCGCAGCCCCAGCATTTT.

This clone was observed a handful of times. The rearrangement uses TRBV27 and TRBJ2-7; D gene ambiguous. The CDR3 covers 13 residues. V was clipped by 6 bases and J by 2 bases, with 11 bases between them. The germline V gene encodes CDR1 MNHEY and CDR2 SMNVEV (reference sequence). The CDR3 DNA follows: TGTGCCAGCAGCTACTACGGCACCTACGAGCAGTACTTC. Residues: CASSYYGTYEQYF.

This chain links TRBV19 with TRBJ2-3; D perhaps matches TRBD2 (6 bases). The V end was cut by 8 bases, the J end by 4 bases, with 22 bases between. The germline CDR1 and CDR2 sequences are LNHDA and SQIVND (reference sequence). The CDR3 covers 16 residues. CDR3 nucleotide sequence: TGTGCCAGTGGAAGCGGGCCCAAAACGCACGCAGATACGCAGTATTTT. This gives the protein CASGSGPKTHADTQYF.

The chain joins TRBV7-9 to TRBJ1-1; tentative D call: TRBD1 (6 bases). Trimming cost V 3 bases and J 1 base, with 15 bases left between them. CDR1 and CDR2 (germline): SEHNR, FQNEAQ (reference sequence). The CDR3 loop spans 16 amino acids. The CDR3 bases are TGTGCCAGCAGCTTTGGGACACCACCAAAGAACACTGAAGCTTTCTTT. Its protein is CASSFGTPPKNTEAFF.

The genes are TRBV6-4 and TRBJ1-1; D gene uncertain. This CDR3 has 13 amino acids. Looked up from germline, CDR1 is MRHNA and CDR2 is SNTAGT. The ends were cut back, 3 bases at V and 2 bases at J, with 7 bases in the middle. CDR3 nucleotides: TGTGCCAGCAGTGAAGAGGATAACACTGAAGCTTTCTTT. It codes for CASSEEDNTEAFF.